This TCR beta chain was captured in a study of control samples from healthy donors and cancer patients. The CDR3 runs 14 residues. Germline CDR1 reads SGHDT; CDR2 reads YYEEEE. V was trimmed by 4 bases and J by 12 bases, leaving 20 bases between them. The repertoire was sequenced with immunoSEQ multiplex PCR; TCRdb's copy has only in-frame clones and lacks some. The sample includes roughly 160,000 clones, around 88% seen only once; the top ten take roughly 5.3%. The chain employs TRBV5-6 and TRBJ2-1; perhaps TRBD1 as D (6 bases). This TCR derives from a woman aged 25-40 years in good health. The sequencing sample was made of blood. The DNA for the CDR3 is TGTGCCAGCAGCGGAACCGGGACATTCGCAGGGCAGTTCTTC. The encoded protein is CASSGTGTFAGQFF.